Listed below are T cell receptor beta chains from one sample, sequenced in a study of post-analysis software for immune sequencing data. Using its own MiXCR run on the PCR reads, TCRdb lists one record per CDR3 protein. This repertoire shows about 770,000 distinct CDR3 sequences, roughly 50% found once; its top ten account for around 4.7%. Sequencing used blood. The receptors were sampled from a girl under 18 with multiple sclerosis. Each CDR3 is given with its conserved first and last residue. The size entry is marked missing in some rows and otherwise reads once, few, many or a size class.

TRBV11-2	NA	TRBJ1-2	CASSLGMGAVGYTF
TRBV29-1	NA	TRBJ2-1	CSAAGLANEQFF
TRBV27	few	TRBJ2-1	CASSLSGRYEQFF
TRBV7-3	NA	TRBJ1-2	CASSLYPGGTGYTF
TRBV6-6	few	TRBJ1-2	CASSYNGGVYGYTF
TRBV29-1	NA	TRBJ2-1	CSVEGRGEQFF
TRBV7-9	few	TRBJ2-7	CASSKHRVADGYEQYF
TRBV2	few	TRBJ2-1	CASPRGHEQFF
TRBV20-1	few	TRBJ2-7	CSARGGNSGYEQYF
TRBV24-1	NA	TRBJ2-5	CATSANRAGVGTQYF
TRBV20-1	NA	TRBJ2-4	CSAPPLAGSLNIQYF
TRBV18	few	TRBJ2-2	CASSTGIAQAGELFF
TRBV20-1	NA	TRBJ1-2	CSARDRGPRLHGYTF
TRBV9	NA	TRBJ2-1	CASSVDPSGNNEQFF
TRBV20-1	NA	TRBJ2-7	CSARDPGGPSYEQYF
TRBV7-9	NA	TRBJ2-1	CASSLIRRAASGRAYNEQFF
TRBV7-9	NA	TRBJ2-3	CASSLAKNVHPSFSTDTQYF
TRBV9	NA	TRBJ2-1	CASGGAATENEQFF
TRBV30	NA	TRBJ2-6	CARKTETYSGANVLTF
TRBV10-3	few	TRBJ2-5	CATGQQQETQYF
TRBV20-1	NA	TRBJ2-5	CSATDRVQETQYF
TRBV4-1	NA	TRBJ2-3	CASSPEGGNTQYF
TRBV27	NA	TRBJ2-4	CASSSYPSLAKNIQYF
TRBV24-1	NA	TRBJ2-1	CATSGRASGRAVNEQFF
TRBV13	NA	TRBJ2-5	CASSLGREVRETQYF
TRBV4-3	few	TRBJ2-5	CASSPSQGSQETQYF
TRBV29-1	NA	TRBJ2-1	CSVVASGGTYNEQFF
TRBV4-3	NA	TRBJ2-2	CASSQVPGRGTGELFF
TRBV29-1	few	TRBJ2-7	CSVESGTPREQYF
TRBV29-1	few	TRBJ2-4	CSAKHPGTGGETKNIQYF